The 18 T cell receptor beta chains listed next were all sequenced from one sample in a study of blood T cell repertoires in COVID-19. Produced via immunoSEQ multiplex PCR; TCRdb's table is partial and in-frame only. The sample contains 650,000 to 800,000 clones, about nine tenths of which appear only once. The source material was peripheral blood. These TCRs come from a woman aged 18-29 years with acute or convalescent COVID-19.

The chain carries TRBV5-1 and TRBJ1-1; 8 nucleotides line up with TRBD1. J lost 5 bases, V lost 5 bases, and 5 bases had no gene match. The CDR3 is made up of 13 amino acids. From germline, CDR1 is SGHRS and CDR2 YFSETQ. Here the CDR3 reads CASRDRVVTEAFF. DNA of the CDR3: TGCGCCAGCAGGGACAGGGTTGTGACTGAAGCTTTCTTT.

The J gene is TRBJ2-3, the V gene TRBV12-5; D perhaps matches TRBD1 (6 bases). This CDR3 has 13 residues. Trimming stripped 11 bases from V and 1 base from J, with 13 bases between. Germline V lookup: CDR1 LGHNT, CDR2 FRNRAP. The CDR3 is CADGRGGTDTQYF. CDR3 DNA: TGTGCTGATGGCAGGGGAGGCACAGATACGCAGTATTTT.

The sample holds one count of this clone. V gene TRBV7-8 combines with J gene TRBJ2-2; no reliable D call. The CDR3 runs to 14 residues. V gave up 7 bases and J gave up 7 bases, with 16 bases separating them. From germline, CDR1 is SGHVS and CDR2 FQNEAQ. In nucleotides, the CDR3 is TGTGCCAGCAACCGGGCCCTCCCTCACGGGGAGCTGTTTTTT. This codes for CASNRALPHGELFF.

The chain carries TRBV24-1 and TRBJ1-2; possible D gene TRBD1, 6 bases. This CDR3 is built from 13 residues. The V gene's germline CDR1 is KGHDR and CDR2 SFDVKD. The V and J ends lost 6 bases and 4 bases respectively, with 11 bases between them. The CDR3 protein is CATSTGSPYGYTF. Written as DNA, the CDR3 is TGTGCCACCAGTACAGGGTCCCCCTATGGCTACACCTTC.

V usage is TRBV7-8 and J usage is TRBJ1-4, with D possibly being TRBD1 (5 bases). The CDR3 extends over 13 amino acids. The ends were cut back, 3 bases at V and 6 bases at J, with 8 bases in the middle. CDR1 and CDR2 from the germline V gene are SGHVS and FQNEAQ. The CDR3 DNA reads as TGTGCCAGCAGCTTCAGGGCCGATGAAAAACTGTTTTTT. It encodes CASSFRADEKLFF.

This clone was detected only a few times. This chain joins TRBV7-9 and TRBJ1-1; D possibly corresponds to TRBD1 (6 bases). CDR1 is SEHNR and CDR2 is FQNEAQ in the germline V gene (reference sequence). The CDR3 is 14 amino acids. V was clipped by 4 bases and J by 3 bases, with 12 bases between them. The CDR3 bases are TGTGCCAGCAGCTCACAGGGTTTGGACACTGAAGCTTTCTTT. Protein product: CASSSQGLDTEAFF.

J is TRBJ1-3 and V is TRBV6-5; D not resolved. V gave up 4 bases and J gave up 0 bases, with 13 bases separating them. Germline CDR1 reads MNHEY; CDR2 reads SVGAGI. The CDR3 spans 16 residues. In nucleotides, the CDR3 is TGTGCCAGCAGTTTGGGCAGGTCGAGCTCTGGAAACACCATATATTTT. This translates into CASSLGRSSSGNTIYF.

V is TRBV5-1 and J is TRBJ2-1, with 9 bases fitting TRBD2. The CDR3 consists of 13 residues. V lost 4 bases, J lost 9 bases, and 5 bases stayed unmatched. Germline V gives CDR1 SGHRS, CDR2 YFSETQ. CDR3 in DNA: TGCGCCAGCAGCGATGGACTAGCGTGTGAGCAGTTCTTC. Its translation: CASSDGLACEQFF.

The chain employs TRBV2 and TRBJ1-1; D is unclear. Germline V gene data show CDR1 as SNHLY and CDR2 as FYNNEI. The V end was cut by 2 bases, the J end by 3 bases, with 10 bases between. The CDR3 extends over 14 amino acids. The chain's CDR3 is CASSELGSYTEAFF. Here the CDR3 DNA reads TGTGCCAGCAGTGAATTGGGGAGTTACACTGAAGCTTTCTTT.

The CDR3 here is CASRIAGAAYNEQFF. The CDR3 DNA sequence: TGTGCCAGCAGGATAGCGGGGGCCGCCTACAATGAGCAGTTCTTC. V and J are TRBV6-5 and TRBJ2-1, with 9 bases aligning to TRBD2. Germline assignment: CDR1 MNHEY and CDR2 SVGAGI. After removal of 6 bases from V and 2 bases from J, the junction contained 5 bases not matched to a gene. This CDR3 contains 15 residues.

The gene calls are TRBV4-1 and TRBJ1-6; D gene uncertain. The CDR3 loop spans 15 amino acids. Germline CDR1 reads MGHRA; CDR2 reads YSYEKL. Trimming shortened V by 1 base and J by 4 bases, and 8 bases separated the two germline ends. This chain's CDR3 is CASSQGAGYNSPLHF. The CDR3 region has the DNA TGCGCCAGCAGCCAAGGAGCAGGTTATAATTCACCCCTCCACTTT.

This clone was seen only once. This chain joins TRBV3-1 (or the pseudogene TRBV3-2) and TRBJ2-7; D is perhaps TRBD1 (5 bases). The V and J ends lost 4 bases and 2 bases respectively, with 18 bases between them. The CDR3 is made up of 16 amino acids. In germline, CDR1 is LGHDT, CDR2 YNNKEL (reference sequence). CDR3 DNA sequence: TGTGCCAGCAGCCCCAGTGTACAGGTTCGAGCCTACGAGCAGTACTTC. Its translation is CASSPSVQVRAYEQYF.

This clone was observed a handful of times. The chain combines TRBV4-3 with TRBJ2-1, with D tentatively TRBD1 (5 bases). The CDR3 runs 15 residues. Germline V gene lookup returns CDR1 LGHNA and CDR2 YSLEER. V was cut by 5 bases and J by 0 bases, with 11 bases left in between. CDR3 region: CASSSLRDSYNEQFF. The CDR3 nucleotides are TGCGCCAGCAGCTCCCTCAGGGACTCCTACAATGAGCAGTTCTTC.

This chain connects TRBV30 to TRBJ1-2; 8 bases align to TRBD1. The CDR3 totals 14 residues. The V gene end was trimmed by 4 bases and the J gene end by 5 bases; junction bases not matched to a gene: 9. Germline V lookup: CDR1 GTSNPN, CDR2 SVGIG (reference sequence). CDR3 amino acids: CAWTPDRGGYGYTF. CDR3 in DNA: TGTGCCTGGACCCCCGACAGGGGAGGGTATGGCTACACCTTC.

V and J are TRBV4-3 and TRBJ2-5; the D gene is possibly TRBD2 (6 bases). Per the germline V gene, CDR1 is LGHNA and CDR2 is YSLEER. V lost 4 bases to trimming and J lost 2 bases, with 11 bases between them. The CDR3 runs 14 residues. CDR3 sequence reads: CASSPLRGQETQYF. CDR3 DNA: TGCGCCAGCAGCCCGTTGCGGGGACAAGAGACCCAGTACTTC.

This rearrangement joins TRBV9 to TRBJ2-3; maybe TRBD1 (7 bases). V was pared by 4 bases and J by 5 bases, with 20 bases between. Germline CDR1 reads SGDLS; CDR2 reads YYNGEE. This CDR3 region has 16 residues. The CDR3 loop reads CASSTRQGGTGDTQYF. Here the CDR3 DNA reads TGTGCCAGCAGCACCAGACAGGGCGGGACGGGAGATACGCAGTATTTT.

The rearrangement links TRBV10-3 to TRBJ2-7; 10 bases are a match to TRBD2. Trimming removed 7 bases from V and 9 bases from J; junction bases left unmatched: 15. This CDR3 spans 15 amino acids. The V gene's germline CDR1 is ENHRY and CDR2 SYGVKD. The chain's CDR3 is CAIKIRTSGGAVQYF. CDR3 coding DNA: TGTGCCATCAAAATTAGGACTAGCGGTGGCGCGGTGCAGTACTTC.

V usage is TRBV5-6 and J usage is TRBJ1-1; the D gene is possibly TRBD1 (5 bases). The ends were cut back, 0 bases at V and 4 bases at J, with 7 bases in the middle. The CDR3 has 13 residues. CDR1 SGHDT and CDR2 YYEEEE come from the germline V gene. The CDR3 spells CASSLGRVTEAFF. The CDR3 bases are TGTGCCAGCAGCTTGGGCAGGGTCACTGAAGCTTTCTTT.